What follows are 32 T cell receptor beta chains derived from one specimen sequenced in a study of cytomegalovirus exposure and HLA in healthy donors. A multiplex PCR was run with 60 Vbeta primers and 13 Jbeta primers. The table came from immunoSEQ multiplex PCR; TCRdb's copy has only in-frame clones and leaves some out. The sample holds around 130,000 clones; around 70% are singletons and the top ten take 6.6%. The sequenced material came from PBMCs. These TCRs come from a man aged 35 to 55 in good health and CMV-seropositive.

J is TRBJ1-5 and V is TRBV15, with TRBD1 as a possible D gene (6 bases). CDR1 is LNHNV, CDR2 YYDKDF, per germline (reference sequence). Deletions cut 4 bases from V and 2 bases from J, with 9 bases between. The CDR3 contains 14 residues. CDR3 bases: TGTGCCACCAGCAAACCAGGGGGCAATCAGCCCCAGCATTTT. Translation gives CATSKPGGNQPQHF.

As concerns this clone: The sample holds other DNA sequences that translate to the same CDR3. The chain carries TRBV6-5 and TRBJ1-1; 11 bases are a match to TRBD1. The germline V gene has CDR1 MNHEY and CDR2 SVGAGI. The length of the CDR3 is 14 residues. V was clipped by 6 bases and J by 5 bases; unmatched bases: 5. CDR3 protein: CASRGTGGSTEAFF. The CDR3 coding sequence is TGTGCCAGCAGGGGGACAGGGGGTAGTACTGAAGCTTTCTTT.

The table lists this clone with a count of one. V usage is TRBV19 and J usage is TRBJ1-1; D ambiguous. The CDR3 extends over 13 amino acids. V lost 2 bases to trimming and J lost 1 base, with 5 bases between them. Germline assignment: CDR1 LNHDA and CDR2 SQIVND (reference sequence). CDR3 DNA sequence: TGTGCCAGTAGTATATCAGGGAACACTGAAGCTTTCTTT. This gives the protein CASSISGNTEAFF.

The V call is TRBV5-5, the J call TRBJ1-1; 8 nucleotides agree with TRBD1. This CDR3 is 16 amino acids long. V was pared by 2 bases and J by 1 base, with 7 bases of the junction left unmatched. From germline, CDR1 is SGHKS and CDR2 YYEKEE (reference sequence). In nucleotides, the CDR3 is TGTGCCAGCAGCTTTACAGGGGGGGGAGAGAACACTGAAGCTTTCTTT. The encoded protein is CASSFTGGGENTEAFF.

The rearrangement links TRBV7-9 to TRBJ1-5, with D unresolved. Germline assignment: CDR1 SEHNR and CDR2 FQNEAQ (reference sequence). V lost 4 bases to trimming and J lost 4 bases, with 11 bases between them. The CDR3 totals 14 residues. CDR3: CASSSGILNQPQHF. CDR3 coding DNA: TGTGCCAGCAGCTCCGGGATCCTGAATCAGCCCCAGCATTTT. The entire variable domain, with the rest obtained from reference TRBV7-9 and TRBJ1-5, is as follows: DTGVSQNPRHKITKRGQNVTFRCDPISEHNRLYWYRQTLGQGPEFLTYFQNEAQLEKSRLLSDRFSAERPKGSFSTLEIQRTEQGDSAMYLCASSSGILNQPQHFGDGTRLSIL.

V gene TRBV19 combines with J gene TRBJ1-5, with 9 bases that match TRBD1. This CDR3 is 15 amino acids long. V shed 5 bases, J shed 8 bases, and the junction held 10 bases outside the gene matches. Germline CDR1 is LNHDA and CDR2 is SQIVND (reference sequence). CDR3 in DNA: TGTGCCAGTAGTGAAACAGGGGGCCGCATGAAGCCCCAGCATTTT. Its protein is CASSETGGRMKPQHF. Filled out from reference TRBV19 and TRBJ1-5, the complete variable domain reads DGGITQSPKYLFRKEGQNVTLSCEQNLNHDAMYWYRQDPGQGLRLIYYSQIVNDFQKGDIAEGYSVSREKKESFPLTVTSAQKNPTAFYLCASSETGGRMKPQHFGDGTRLSIL.

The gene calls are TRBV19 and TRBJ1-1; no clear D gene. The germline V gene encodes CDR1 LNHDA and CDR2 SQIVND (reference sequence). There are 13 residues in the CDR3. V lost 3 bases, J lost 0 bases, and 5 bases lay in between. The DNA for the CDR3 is TGTGCCAGTAGTATGCGTTTGAACACTGAAGCTTTCTTT. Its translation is CASSMRLNTEAFF. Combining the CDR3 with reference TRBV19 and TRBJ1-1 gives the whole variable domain DGGITQSPKYLFRKEGQNVTLSCEQNLNHDAMYWYRQDPGQGLRLIYYSQIVNDFQKGDIAEGYSVSREKKESFPLTVTSAQKNPTAFYLCASSMRLNTEAFFGQGTRLTVV.

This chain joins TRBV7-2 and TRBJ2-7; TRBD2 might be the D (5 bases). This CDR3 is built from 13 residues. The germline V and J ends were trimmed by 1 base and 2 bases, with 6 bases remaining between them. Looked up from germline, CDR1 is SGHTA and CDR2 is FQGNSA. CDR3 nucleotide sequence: TGTGCCAGCAGCTTAGGGCGGGCCTACGAGCAGTACTTC. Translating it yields CASSLGRAYEQYF.

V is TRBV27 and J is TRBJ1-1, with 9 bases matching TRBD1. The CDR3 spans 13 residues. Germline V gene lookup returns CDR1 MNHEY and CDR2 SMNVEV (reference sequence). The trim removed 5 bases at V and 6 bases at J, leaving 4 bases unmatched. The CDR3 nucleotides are TGTGCCAGCAGTACAGGGGGCAGGTCTGAAGCTTTCTTT. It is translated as CASSTGGRSEAFF.

CDR3: CASSDYRVNTEAFF. CDR3 DNA: TGTGCCAGCAGTGATTACAGGGTGAACACTGAAGCTTTCTTT. The J gene is TRBJ1-1, the V gene TRBV25-1, with a possible D match to TRBD1 (6 bases). Trimming pared 3 bases from V and 0 bases from J, leaving 8 bases between. This CDR3 has 14 residues. Germline V gives CDR1 MGHDK, CDR2 SYGVNS.

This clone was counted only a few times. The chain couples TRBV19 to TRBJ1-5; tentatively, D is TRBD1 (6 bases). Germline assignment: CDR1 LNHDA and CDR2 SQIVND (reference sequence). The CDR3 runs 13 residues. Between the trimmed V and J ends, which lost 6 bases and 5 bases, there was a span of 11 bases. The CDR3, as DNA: TGTGCCAGTAGAAGGGACATAGATCAGCCCCAGCATTTT. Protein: CASRRDIDQPQHF.

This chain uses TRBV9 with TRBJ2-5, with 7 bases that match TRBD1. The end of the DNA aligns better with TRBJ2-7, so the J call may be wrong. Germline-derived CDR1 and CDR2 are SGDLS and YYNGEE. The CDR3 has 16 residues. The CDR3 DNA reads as TGTGCCAGCAGCGTAGATGCCGGGACAGCAACCTACGAGCAGTACTTC. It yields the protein CASSVDAGTATYEQYF.

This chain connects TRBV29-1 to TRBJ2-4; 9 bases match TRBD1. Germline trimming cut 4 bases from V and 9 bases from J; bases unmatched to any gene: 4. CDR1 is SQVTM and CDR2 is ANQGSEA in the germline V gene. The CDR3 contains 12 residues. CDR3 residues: CSVVTGGRIQYF. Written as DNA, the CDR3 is TGCAGCGTTGTGACAGGGGGGCGCATTCAGTACTTC. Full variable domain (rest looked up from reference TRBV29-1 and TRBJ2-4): SAVISQKPSRDICQRGTSLTIQCQVDSQVTMMFWYRQQPGQSLTLIATANQGSEATYESGFVIDKFPISRPNLTFSTLTVSNMSPEDSSIYLCSVVTGGRIQYFGAGTRLSVL.

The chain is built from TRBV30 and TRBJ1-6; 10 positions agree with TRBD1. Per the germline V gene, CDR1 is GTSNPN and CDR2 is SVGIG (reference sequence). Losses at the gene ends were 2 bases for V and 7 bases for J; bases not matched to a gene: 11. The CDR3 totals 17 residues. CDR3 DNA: TGTGCCTGGAGTCCCACATGGGACAGGGGAGGAAATTCACCCCTCCACTTT. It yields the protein CAWSPTWDRGGNSPLHF.

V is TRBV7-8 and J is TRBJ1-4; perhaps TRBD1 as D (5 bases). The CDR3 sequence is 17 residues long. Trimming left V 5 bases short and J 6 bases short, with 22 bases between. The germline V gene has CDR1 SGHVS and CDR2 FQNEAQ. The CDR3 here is CASSPEAPGWGYEKLFF. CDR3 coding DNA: TGTGCCAGCAGCCCAGAGGCTCCAGGGTGGGGTTATGAAAAACTGTTTTTT.

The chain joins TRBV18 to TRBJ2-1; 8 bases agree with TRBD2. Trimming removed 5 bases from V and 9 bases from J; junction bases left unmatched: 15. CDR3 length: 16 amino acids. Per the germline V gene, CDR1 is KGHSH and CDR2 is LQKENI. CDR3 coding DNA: TGTGCCAGCTCATCCGCGGGTCGGCGGGAGGCGGGTGAGCAGTTCTTC. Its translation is CASSSAGRREAGEQFF.

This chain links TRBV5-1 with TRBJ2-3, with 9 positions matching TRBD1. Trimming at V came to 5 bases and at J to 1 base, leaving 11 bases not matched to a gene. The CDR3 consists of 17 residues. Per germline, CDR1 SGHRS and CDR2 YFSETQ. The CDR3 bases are TGCGCCAGCAGGGTCGCCCCGACAGGGGGGGGCACAGATACGCAGTATTTT. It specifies CASRVAPTGGGTDTQYF.

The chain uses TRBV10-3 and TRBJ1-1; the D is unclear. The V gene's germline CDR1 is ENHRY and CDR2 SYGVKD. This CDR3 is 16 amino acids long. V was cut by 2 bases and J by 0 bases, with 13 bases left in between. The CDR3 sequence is CAISETTFGLNTEAFF. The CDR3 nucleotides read TGTGCCATCAGTGAGACAACCTTTGGGCTGAACACTGAAGCTTTCTTT.

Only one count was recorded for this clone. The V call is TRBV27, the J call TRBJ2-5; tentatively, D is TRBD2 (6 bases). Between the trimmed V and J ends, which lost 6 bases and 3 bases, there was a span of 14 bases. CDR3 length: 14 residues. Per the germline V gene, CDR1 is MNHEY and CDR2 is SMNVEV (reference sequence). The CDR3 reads CASSSGHRKETQYF. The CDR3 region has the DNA TGTGCCAGCAGCAGCGGGCACCGAAAAGAGACCCAGTACTTC.

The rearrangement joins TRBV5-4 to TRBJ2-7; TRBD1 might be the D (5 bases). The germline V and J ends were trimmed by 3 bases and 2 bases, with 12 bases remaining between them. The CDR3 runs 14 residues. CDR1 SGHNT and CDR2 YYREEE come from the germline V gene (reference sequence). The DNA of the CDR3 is TGTGCCAGCAGCTGGGGCACAGCAACCTACGAGCAGTACTTC. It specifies CASSWGTATYEQYF.

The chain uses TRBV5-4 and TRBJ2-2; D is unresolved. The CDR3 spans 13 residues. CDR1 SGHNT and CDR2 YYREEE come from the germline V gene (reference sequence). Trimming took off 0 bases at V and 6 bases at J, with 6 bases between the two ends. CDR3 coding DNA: TGTGCCAGCAGCTTGGGTCTCGCCGGGGAGCTGTTTTTT. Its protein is CASSLGLAGELFF. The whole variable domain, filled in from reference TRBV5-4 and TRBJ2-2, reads ETGVTQSPTHLIKTRGQQVTLRCSSQSGHNTVSWYQQALGQGPQFIFQYYREEENGRGNFPPRFSGLQFPNYSSELNVNALELDDSALYLCASSLGLAGELFFGEGSRLTVL.

CDR3 nucleotides: TGTGCCAGCAGCCTAGCGGGGGGGTCCTACGAGCAGTACTTC. Residues: CASSLAGGSYEQYF. This chain joins TRBV6-1 and TRBJ2-5; 12 bases fit TRBD2. The J call may be incorrect, as the DNA end agrees better with TRBJ2-7. Germline V gene data show CDR1 as MNHNS and CDR2 as SASEGT. CDR3 length equals 14 residues.

CDR3 nucleotide sequence: TGTGCCAGCAGTCTGACAGGGGGCTATCAGCCCCAGCATTTT. Protein sequence: CASSLTGGYQPQHF. This chain connects TRBV28 to TRBJ1-5; 10 nucleotides match TRBD1. The CDR3 runs to 14 residues. The ends lost 5 bases at V and 5 bases at J; junction bases unmatched: 3. The germline V gene encodes CDR1 MDHEN and CDR2 SYDVKM.

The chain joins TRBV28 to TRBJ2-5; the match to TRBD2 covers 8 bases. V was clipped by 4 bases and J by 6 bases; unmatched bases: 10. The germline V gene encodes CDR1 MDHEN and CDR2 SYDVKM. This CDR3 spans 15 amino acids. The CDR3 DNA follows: TGTGCCAGCAGTTCTACTTCTCGGGAGGGCCAGACCCAGTACTTC. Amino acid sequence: CASSSTSREGQTQYF.

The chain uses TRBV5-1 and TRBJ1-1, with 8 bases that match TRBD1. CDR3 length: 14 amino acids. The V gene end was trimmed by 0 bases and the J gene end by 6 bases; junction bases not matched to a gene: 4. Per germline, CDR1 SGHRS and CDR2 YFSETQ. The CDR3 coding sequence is TGCGCCAGCAGCTTGGTCGCAGGGGGCGCTGAAGCTTTCTTT. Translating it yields CASSLVAGGAEAFF.

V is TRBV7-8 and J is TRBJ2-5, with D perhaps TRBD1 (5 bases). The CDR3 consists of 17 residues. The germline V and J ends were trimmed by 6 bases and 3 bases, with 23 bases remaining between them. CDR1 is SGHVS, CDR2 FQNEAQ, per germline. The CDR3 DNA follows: TGTGCCAGCAGTCCTTACAGGCTCATTGGCCCAAAAGAGACCCAGTACTTC. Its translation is CASSPYRLIGPKETQYF.

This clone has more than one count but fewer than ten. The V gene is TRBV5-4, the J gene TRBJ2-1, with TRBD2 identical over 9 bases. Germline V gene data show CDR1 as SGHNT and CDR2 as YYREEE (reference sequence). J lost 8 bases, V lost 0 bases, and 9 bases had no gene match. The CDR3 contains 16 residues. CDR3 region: CASSLAVAGGTDEQFF. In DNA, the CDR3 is TGTGCCAGCAGCTTGGCTGTCGCGGGAGGGACGGATGAGCAGTTCTTC.

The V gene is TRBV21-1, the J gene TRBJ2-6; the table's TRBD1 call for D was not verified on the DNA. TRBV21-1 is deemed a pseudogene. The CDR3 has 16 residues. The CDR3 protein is CASSKEDSSGANVLTF. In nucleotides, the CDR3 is TGTGCCAGCAGCAAAGAGGACAGCTCTGGGGCCAACGTCCTGACTTTC.

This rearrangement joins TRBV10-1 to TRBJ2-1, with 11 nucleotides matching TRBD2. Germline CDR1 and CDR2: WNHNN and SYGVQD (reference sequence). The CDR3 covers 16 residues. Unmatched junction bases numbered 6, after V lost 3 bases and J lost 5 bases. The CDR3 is CASSEFTSGRDNEQFF. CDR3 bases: TGCGCCAGCAGTGAATTCACTAGCGGGAGAGACAATGAGCAGTTCTTC.

CDR3 bases: TGTGCCAGCAGTCCCTTACAGGGGTTAGAGACCCAGTACTTC. Its translation: CASSPLQGLETQYF. The V and J genes are TRBV28 and TRBJ2-5; 7 bases map to TRBD1. The germline CDR1 and CDR2 sequences are MDHEN and SYDVKM. The CDR3 has 14 residues. With V trimmed by 5 bases and J by 4 bases, 7 bases remained unmatched.

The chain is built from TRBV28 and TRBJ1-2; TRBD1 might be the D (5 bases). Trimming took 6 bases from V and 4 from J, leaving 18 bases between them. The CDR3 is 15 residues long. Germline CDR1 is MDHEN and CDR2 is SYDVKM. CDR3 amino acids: CASSYSRGGIYGYTF. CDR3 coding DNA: TGTGCCAGCAGCTACAGCCGGGGCGGGATCTATGGCTACACCTTC.

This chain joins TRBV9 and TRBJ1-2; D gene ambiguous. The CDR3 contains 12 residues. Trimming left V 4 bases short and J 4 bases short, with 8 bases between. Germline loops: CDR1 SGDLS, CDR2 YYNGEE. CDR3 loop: CASSNTSYGYTF. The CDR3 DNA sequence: TGTGCCAGCAGCAATACGAGCTATGGCTACACCTTC.